One T cell receptor (beta chain) is described in this entry. Its antigen is unknown. The entirety of the isolated RNA underwent reverse transcription, so expressed TCRB transcripts were sequenced. This table comes from immunoSEQ multiplex PCR, and its TCRdb copy is limited to in-frame clones, with some not included. The repertoire includes about 360,000 clones, roughly 12% of them detected once, and roughly 0.015% sits in the top ten. On average, the one heparinised blood draw given by each donor was approximately 0.12 L. Sorting gave populations that all exceeded 98% purity. The sample belongs to a study of beta chain features in type 1 diabetes. Overall study findings and caveats: The cDNA sequencing approach could over-represent high-TCR-expressing cells.

The CDR3 loop spans 16 amino acids. Trimming removed 3 bases from V and 0 bases from J, with 14 bases in between. Germline assignment: CDR1 KGHSH and CDR2 LQKENI. Sequencing input: naive CD4+ T cells from blood. The gene calls are TRBV18 and TRBJ1-2; D remains ambiguous. This clonotype was obtained from a man younger than 35 in good health. CDR3 nucleotide sequence: TGTGCCAGCTCACCCCTAGGGAGGCTTACTAACTATGGCTACACCTTC. It codes for CASSPLGRLTNYGYTF.